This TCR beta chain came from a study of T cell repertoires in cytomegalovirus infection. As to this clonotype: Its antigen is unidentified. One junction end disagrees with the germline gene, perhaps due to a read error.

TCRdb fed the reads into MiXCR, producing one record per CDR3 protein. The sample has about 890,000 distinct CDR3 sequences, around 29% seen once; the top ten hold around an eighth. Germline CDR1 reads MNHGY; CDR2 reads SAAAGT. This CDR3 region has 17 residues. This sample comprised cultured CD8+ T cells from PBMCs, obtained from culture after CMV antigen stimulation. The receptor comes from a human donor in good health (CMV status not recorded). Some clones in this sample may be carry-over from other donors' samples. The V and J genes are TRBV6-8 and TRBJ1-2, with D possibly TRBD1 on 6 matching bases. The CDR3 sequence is CASSYTRKAGVGPGFTF. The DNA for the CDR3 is TGTGCCAGCAGTTACACGAGGAAGGCAGGGGTTGGTCCGGGCTTCACCTTC.